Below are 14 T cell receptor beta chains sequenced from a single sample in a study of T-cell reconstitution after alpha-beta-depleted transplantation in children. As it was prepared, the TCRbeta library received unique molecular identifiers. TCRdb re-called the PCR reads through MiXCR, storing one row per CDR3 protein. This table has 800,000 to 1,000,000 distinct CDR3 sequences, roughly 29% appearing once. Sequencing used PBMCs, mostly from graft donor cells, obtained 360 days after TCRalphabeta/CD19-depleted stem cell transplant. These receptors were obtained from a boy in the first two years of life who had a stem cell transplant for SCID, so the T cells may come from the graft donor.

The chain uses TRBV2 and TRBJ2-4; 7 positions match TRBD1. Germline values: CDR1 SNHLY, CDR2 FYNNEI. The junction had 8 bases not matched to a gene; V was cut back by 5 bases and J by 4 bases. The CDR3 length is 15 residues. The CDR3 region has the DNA TGTGCCAGCAGTAAAACCGGGACAGCAAAAAACATTCAGTACTTC. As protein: CASSKTGTAKNIQYF.

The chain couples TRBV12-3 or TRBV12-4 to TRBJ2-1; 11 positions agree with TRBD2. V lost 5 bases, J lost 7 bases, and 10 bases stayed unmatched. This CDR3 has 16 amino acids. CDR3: CASSGIAGGPRNEQFF. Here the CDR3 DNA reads TGTGCCAGCAGTGGAATAGCGGGGGGGCCTAGGAATGAGCAGTTCTTC.

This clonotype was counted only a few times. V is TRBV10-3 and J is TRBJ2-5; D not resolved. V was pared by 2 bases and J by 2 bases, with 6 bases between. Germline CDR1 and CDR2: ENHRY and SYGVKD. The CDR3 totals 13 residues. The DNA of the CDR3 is TGTGCCATCAGTGAGAACGTACAAGAGACCCAGTACTTC. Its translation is CAISENVQETQYF.

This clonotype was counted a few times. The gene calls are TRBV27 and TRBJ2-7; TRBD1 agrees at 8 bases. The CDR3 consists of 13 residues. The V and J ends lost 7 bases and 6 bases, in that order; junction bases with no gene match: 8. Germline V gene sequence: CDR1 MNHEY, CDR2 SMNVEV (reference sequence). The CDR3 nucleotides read TGTGCCAGCACGAGGGCAGGGGGCTTCGAGCAGTACTTC. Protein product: CASTRAGGFEQYF.

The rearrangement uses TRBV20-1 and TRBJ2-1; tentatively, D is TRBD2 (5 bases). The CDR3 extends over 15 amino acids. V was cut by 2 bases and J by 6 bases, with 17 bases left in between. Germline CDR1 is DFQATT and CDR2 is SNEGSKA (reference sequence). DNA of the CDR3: TGCAGTGCTAGACGATTCCTAGCTACCAGCAATGAGCAGTTCTTC. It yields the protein CSARRFLATSNEQFF.

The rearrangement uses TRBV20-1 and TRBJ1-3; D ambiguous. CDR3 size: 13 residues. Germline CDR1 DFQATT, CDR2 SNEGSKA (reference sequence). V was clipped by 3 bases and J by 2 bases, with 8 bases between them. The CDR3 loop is CSASRTAGNTIYF. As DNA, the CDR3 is TGCAGTGCTAGCCGGACGGCTGGAAACACCATATATTTT.

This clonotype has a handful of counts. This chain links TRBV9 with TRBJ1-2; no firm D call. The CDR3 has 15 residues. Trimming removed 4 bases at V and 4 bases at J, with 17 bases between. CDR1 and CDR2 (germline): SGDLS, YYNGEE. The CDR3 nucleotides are TGTGCCAGCAGCCACCCGTACGGGGAGACCTATGGCTACACCTTC. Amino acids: CASSHPYGETYGYTF.

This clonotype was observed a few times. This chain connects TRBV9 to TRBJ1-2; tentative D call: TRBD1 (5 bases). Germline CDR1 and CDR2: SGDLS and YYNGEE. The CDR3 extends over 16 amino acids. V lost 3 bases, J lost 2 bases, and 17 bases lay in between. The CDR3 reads CASSGSRRGVNYGYTF. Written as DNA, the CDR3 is TGTGCCAGCAGCGGGTCTCGGAGGGGAGTAAACTATGGCTACACCTTC.

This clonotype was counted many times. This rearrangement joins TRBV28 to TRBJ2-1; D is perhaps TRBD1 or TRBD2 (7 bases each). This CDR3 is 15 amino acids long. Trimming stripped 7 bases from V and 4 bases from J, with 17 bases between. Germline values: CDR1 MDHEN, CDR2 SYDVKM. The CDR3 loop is CASMGMQGGYNEQFF. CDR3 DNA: TGTGCCAGCATGGGGATGCAGGGGGGGTACAATGAGCAGTTCTTC.

CDR3: CASSQDLAGQTQYF. CDR3 coding DNA: TGTGCCAGCAGCCAAGATCTTGCCGGCCAGACCCAGTACTTC. This sequence joins TRBV14 and TRBJ2-5, with D uncertain. This CDR3 contains 14 residues. V lost 0 bases and J 6 bases, leaving 11 bases between the germline ends. CDR1 and CDR2 from the germline V gene are SGHDN and FVKESK.

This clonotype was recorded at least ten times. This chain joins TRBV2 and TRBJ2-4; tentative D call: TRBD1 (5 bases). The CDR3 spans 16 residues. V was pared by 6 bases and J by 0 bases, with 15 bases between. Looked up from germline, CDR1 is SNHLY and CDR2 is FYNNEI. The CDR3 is CASRGPVLGAKNIQYF. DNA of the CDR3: TGTGCCAGCAGGGGGCCCGTCCTGGGAGCCAAAAACATTCAGTACTTC.

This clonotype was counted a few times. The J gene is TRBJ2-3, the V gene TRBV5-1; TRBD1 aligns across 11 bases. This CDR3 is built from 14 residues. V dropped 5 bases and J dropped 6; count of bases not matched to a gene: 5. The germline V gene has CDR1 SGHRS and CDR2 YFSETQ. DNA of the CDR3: TGCGCCAGCAGTCGGACAGGGGGCGATGATACGCAGTATTTT. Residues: CASSRTGGDDTQYF.

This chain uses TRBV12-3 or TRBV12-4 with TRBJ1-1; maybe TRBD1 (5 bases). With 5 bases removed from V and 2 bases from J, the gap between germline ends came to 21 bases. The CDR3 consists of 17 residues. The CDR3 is CASSRPIQTTGNTEAFF. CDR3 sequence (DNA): TGTGCCAGCAGTCGACCGATTCAGACAACAGGCAACACTGAAGCTTTCTTT.

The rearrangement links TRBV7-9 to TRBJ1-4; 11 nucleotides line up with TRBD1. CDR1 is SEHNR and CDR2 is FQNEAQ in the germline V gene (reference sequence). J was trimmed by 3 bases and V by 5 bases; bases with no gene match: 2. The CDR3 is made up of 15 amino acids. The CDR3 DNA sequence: TGTGCCAGCAGCCGGACAGGGGGCCCTAATGAAAAACTGTTTTTT. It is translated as CASSRTGGPNEKLFF. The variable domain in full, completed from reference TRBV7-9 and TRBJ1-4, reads DTGVSQNPRHKITKRGQNVTFRCDPISEHNRLYWYRQTLGQGPEFLTYFQNEAQLEKSRLLSDRFSAERPKGSFSTLEIQRTEQGDSAMYLCASSRTGGPNEKLFFGSGTQLSVL.